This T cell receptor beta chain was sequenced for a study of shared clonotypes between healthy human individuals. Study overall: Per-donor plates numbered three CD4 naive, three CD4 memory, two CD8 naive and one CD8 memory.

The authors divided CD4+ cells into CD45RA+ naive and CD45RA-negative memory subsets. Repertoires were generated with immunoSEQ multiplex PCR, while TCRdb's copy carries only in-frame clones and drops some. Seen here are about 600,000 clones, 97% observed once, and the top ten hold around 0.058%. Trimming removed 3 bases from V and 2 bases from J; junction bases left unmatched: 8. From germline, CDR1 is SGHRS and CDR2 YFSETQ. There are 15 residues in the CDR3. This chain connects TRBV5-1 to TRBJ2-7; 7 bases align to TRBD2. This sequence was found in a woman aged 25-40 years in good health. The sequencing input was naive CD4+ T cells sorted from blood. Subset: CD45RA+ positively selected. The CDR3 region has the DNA TGCGCCAGCAGCTGGGGGACTACGCCAACCTACGAGCAGTACTTC. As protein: CASSWGTTPTYEQYF.